This T cell receptor (beta chain) was observed in a study of OX40 agonist ivuxolimab in advanced cancers. Study-wide context: Ivuxolimab, an antibody that agonizes OX40 (CD134), was administered to the patients. Two cutaneous melanoma patients and one hepatocellular carcinoma patient, three in all, had partial responses.

Study-wide results and limits: At 0.1 to 3.0 mg/kg, clonal expansion of CD4+ and CD8+ blood T cells had occurred by week 6.

The CDR3 length is 15 residues. Trimming removed 5 bases from V and 4 bases from J; junction bases left unmatched: 8. The V gene's germline CDR1 is SGHTA and CDR2 FQGNSA. With autoimmune disease history or systemic immunosuppression, patients were excluded. Produced via immunoSEQ multiplex PCR; TCRdb's table is partial and in-frame only. The data contain over 95,000 clones, around 83% of them singletons. This clone has more than one count but fewer than ten. Its antigen remains unidentified. This clonotype was sampled from an adult with an advanced solid tumor such as melanoma, head and neck, liver or kidney cancer. The starting material was CD4+ or CD8+ T cells sorted from blood, obtained in a trial of the OX40 agonist ivuxolimab. The chain couples TRBV7-2 to TRBJ2-5; 9 nucleotides agree with TRBD2. As DNA, the CDR3 is TGTGCCAGCAGCAAAGATAGCGGGAGCGGAGAGACCCAGTACTTC. It yields the protein CASSKDSGSGETQYF.